This TCR beta chain originates from a study of blood T cells in healthy people across ages. The use of a sample-barcoded 5' primer and a J-beta primer mix characterized a second PCR of roughly 6 to 11 cycles. MiXCR, applied by TCRdb to the 5' RACE reads, yields one record per CDR3 protein. The sample lists under 1,000,000 distinct CDR3 sequences; about 37% were seen once. This clonotype came up many times. Germline V gene lookup returns CDR1 SGHKS and CDR2 YYEKEE (reference sequence). This CDR3 spans 12 amino acids. Trimming stripped 6 bases from V and 7 bases from J, with 11 bases between. The sequencing input was blood. The V gene is TRBV5-5, the J gene TRBJ2-1; D is uncertain. This sequence originates from a man between 18 and 35 years old in good health. In DNA, the CDR3 is TGTGCCAGCATCCTAGTTGGGAATGAGCAGTTCTTC. It codes for CASILVGNEQFF.